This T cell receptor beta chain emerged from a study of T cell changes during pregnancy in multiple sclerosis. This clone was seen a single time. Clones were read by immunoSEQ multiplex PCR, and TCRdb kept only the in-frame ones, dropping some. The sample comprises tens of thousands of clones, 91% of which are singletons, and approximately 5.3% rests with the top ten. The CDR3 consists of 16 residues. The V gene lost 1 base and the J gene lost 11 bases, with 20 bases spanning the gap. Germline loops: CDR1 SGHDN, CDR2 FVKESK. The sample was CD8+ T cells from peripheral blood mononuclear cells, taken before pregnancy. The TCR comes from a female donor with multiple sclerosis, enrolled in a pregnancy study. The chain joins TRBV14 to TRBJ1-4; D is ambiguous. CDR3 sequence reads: CASSQAPVLDVPKLFF. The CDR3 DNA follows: TGTGCCAGCAGCCAAGCACCGGTGTTAGATGTACCTAAACTGTTTTTT.